The clone carrying this TCR beta chain was found a few times. No antigen is known for it. The V and J ends lost 0 bases and 0 bases respectively, with 9 bases between them. Germline loops: CDR1 SGHVS, CDR2 FNYEAQ. CDR3 length equals 15 residues. This specimen comes from a study of somatic mutations in cytotoxic T cells in rheumatoid arthritis. Study in general: Patients had around 31 ml EDTA blood drawn right after diagnosis, before any treatment. In some cases, T-cell populations stained with V beta antibodies were flow-sorted at nearly 100% purity, and these included V beta1+ cells sequenced for TCRB.

The protocol was immunoSEQ multiplex PCR, while the TCRdb copy is restricted to in-frame clones and leaves out a portion. The sample holds about 30,000 clones; roughly four fifths are singletons and the top ten take 7.5% to 10%. Findings of the study overall: In about an eighth of the roughly 60 patients, the largest CD8+ clone exceeded 20% of CD8+ cells. Nobody had found out which antigens the expanded CD8+ clones targeted.

This TCR derives from an adult with rheumatoid arthritis. Material: CD8+ T cells sorted from blood. The V call is TRBV7-6, the J call TRBJ2-7; tentative D call: TRBD2 (6 bases). The CDR3 DNA reads TGTGCCAGCAGCTTAGCGCCCGGGAGCTCCTACGAGCAGTACTTC. Translation gives CASSLAPGSSYEQYF.